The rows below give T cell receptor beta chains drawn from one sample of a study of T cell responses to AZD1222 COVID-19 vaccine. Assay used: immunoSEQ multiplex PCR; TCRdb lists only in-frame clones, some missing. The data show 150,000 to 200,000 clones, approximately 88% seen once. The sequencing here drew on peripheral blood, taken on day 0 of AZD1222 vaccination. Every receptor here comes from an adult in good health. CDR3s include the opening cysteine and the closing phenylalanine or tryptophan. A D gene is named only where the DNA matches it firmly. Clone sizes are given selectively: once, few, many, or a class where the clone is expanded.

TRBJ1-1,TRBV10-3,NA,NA,TGTGCCATCAGTGAAAAGGGATTGAACACTGAAGCTTTCTTT,CAISEKGLNTEAFF
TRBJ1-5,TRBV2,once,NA,TGTGCCAGCAGTGAGGGGGGCAATCAGCCCCAGCATTTT,CASSEGGNQPQHF
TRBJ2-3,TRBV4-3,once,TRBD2,TGCGCCAGCAGCCAAGCCGCTCTGCAGGTGCTAGCGGGAGGGCGTGGAGATACGCAGTATTTT,CASSQAALQVLAGGRGDTQYF
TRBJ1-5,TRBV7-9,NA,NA,TGTGCCAGCAGCTTAGAACAGAGCAATCAGCCCCAGCATTTT,CASSLEQSNQPQHF
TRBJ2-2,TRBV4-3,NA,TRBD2,TGCGCCAGCAGCTTAGCGGGAGCGGGTACCGGGGAGCTGTTTTTT,CASSLAGAGTGELFF
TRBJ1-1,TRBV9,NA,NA,TGTGCCAGCAGCGTAGCGGGGACGGGAGGTACTGAAGCTTTCTTT,CASSVAGTGGTEAFF
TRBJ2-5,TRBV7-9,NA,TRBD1,TGTGCCAGCAGCCGGGACAGGGGACGCACGTACTTC,CASSRDRGRTYF
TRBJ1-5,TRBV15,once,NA,TGTGCCACCAGCAGAGAAGGGGTTAATCCCCAGCATTTT,CATSREGVNPQHF
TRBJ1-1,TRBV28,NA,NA,TGTGCCAGCAGACGCTCCATAGGTGTGGAAACTGAAGCTTTCTTT,CASRRSIGVETEAFF
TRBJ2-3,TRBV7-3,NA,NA,TGTGCCAGCAGCACCGGACAGACAGATACGCAGTATTTT,CASSTGQTDTQYF
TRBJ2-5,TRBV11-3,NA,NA,TGTGCCAGCAGCTTCCCAGGGACGGGGAACCAAGAGACCCAGTACTTC,CASSFPGTGNQETQYF
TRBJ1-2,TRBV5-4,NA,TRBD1,TGTGCCAGCAGCCAGGGGGGACAGGGCGGCTATGGCTACACCTTC,CASSQGGQGGYGYTF
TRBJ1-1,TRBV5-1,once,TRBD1,TGCGCCAGCAGCTTGGGACAGGGGCTTACTGAAGCTTTCTTT,CASSLGQGLTEAFF
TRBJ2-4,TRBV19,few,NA,TGTGCCAGTAGTATAGAATACCAGGGCATTCAGTACTTC,CASSIEYQGIQYF
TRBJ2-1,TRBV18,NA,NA,TGTGCCAGCTCACCACAGGGGTACTACAATGAGCAGTTCTTC,CASSPQGYYNEQFF
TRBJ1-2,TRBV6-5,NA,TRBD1,TGTGCCAGCAGTTACTCAGGGGGCGGCTACACCTTC,CASSYSGGGYTF
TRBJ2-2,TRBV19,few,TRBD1,TGTGCCAGTAGAAGCCCCCCAGGACAGGGAAGTGGCGGGGAGCTGTTTTTT,CASRSPPGQGSGGELFF
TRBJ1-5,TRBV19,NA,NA,TGTGCCAGTAGTCGGGCAGGGGATTGGGGCAGTCAGCCCCAGCATTTT,CASSRAGDWGSQPQHF
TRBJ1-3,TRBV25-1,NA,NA,TGTGCCAGCACCGAGGGCAGGGCTGGAAACACCATATATTTT,CASTEGRAGNTIYF
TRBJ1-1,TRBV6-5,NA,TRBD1,TGTGCCAGCAGCCGGACAGGTTACACTGAAGCTTTCTTT,CASSRTGYTEAFF
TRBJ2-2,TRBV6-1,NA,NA,TGTGCCAGCAGTGAAGGACTGGGGGGCCCGACCGGGGAGCTGTTTTTT,CASSEGLGGPTGELFF
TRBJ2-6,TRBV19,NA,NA,TGTGCCAGTAGTACGCACCGGGACATTGGGGCCAACGTCCTGACTTTC,CASSTHRDIGANVLTF
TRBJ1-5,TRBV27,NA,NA,TGTGCCAGCAGTTTCATTGGGCAGCCCCAGCATTTT,CASSFIGQPQHF
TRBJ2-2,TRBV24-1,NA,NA,TGTGCCACCGGGGGACGGGCGTGGACCGGGGAGCTGTTTTTT,CATGGRAWTGELFF
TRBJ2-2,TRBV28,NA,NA,TGTGCCAGCACAACCGGGGGGTCAGGGGGTGCCGGGGAGCTGTTTTTT,CASTTGGSGGAGELFF
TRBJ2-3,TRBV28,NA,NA,TGTGCCAGCAGTACACCTGTTGCCTTTGTTAGCACAGATACGCAGTATTTT,CASSTPVAFVSTDTQYF
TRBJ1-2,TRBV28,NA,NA,TGTGCCAGCAGTTCACCAAGAAAAGGGGACTATGGCTACACCTTC,CASSSPRKGDYGYTF
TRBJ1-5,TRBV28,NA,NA,TGTGCCAGCACCTTTGGGGGGCCCAATCAGCCCCAGCATTTT,CASTFGGPNQPQHF
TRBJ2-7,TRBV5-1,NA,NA,TGCGCCAGCAGCTCGACCTTCTACGAGCAGTACTTC,CASSSTFYEQYF
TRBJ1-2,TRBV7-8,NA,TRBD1,TGTGCCAGCAGCTCCACAGGGGTCGGCTATGGCTACACCTTC,CASSSTGVGYGYTF
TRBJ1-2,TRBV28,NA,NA,TGTGCCAGCAGTTTCGGTATACACTATGGCTACACCTTC,CASSFGIHYGYTF
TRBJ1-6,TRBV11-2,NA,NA,TGTGCCAGCAGCTCGTCCGACGGATCGAATTCACCCCTCCACTTT,CASSSSDGSNSPLHF
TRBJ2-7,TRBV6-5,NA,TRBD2,TGTGCCAGCGCGGCTAGCGGAGTATACGAGCAGTACTTC,CASAASGVYEQYF
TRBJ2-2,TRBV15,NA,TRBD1,TGTGCCACCAGCAGAGATCGAAGGGGACAGGGTATCCCGAACACCGGGGAGCTGTTTTTT,CATSRDRRGQGIPNTGELFF
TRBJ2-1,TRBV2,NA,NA,TGTGCCAGCAGCGGGAGTCGGAACAATGAGCAGTTCTTC,CASSGSRNNEQFF
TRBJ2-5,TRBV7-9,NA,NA,TGTGCCAGCAGCTCGACGGACCAGTACTTC,CASSSTDQYF
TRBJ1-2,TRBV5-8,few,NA,TGTGCCAGCAGCTTCGGGTACAGGGTAGATGGCTACACCTTC,CASSFGYRVDGYTF
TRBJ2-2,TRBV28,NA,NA,TGTGCCAGCAGTTACGCGAGGACCTACACCGGGGAGCTGTTTTTT,CASSYARTYTGELFF
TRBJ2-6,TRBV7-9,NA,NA,TGTGCCAGCAGCTTAATCGGGGCAGGGGCCAACGTCCTGACTTTC,CASSLIGAGANVLTF
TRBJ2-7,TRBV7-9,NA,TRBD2,TGTGCCAGCAGTACGGGGGGTGGCGAGCAGTACTTC,CASSTGGGEQYF
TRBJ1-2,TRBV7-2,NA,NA,TGTGCCAGCAGCTTAAGTAGCACTAACTATGGCTACACCTTC,CASSLSSTNYGYTF
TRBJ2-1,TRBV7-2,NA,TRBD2,TGTGCCAGCAGCTTAGCCACTAGCGGGACACCCTACAATGAGCAGTTCTTC,CASSLATSGTPYNEQFF
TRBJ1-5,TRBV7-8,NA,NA,TGTGCCAGCAGCTTAGCTGTGACAGCCCCAGGAGGTCAGCCCCAGCATTTT,CASSLAVTAPGGQPQHF
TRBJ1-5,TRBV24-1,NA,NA,TGTGCCACCAGCCAGGGCCACAGCAATCAGCCCCAGCATTTT,CATSQGHSNQPQHF
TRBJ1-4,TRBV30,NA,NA,TGTGCCTGGAGCGCTAAAGGGCCCGGCTTACTCGGTGAAAAACTGTTTTTT,CAWSAKGPGLLGEKLFF
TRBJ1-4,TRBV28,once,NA,TGTGCCAGCGGACTTGGGCCCCCTAATGAAAAACTGTTTTTT,CASGLGPPNEKLFF
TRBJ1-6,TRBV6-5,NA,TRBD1,TGTGCCAGTTCTACTCCTGGGACAGGATCTTCACCCCTCCACTTT,CASSTPGTGSSPLHF
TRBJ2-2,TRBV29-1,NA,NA,TGCAGCGTTGTGCAACCGAACACCGGGGAGCTGTTTTTT,CSVVQPNTGELFF
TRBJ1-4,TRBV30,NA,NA,TGTGCCTGGAGCCAACGGGGATTTTTGCTGTTTTTT,CAWSQRGFLLFF
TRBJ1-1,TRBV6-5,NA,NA,TGTGCCAGTTCTACAGGGCCCGGAACTGAAGCTTTCTTT,CASSTGPGTEAFF
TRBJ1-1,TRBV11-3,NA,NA,TGTGCCAGCAGCTTATACACGAACACTGAAGCTTTCTTT,CASSLYTNTEAFF
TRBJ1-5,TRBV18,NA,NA,TGTGCCAGCTCACCAGGGGGCGGCAATCAGCCCCAGCATTTT,CASSPGGGNQPQHF
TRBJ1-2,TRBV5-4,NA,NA,TGTGCCAGCAGCGCCGGGGGCAGGGCCACCCGTAACTATGGCTACACCTTC,CASSAGGRATRNYGYTF
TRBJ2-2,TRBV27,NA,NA,TGTGCCAGCAGTTACACCGTCAACACCGGGGAGCTGTTTTTT,CASSYTVNTGELFF
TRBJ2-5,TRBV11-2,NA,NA,TGTGCCAGCAGCTTAGACGGGTTGGGGGTAGCGGAGAAACAAGAGACCCAGTACTTC,CASSLDGLGVAEKQETQYF
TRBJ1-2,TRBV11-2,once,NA,TGTGCCAGCAGCTCCCCCAGGGGAGGGAACTATGGCTACACCTTC,CASSSPRGGNYGYTF
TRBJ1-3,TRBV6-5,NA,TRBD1,TGTGCCTGCATGACAGGGTCTGGAAACACCATATATTTT,CACMTGSGNTIYF
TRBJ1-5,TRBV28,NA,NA,TGTGCCAGCACCACCGGGGGTTATAGCAATCAGCCCCAGCATTTT,CASTTGGYSNQPQHF
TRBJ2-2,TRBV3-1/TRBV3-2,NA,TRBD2,TGTGCCAGCAGCCAAGTACAGCGGACTAGCGGCACCGGGGAGCTGTTTTTT,CASSQVQRTSGTGELFF